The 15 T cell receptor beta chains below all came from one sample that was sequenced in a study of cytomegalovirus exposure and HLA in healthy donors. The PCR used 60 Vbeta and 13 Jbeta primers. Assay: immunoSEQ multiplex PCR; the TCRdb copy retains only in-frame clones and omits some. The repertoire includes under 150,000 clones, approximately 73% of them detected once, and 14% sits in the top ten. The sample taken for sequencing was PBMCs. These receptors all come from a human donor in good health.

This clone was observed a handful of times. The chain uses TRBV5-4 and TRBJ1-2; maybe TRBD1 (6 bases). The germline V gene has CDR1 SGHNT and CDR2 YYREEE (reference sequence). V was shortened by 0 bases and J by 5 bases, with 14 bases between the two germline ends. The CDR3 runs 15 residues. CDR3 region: CASSLVSGVPYGYTF. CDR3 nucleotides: TGTGCCAGCAGCTTGGTATCAGGGGTCCCATATGGCTACACCTTC.

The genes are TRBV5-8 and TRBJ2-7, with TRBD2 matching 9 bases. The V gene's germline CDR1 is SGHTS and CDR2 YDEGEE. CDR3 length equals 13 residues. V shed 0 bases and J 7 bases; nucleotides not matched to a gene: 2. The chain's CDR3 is CASSLASGEEQYF. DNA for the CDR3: TGTGCCAGCAGCTTGGCTAGCGGGGAGGAGCAGTACTTC.

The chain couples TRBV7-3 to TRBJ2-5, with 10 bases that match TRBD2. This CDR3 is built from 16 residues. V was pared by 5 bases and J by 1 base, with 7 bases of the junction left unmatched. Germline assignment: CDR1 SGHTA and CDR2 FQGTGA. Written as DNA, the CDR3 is TGTGCCAGCAGCCCGACTAGCGGGTCTCTCCAAGAGACCCAGTACTTC. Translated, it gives CASSPTSGSLQETQYF.

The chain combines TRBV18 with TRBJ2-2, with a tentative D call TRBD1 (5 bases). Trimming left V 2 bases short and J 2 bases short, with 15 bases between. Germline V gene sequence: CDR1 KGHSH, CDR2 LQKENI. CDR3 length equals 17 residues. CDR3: CASSPTFRTINTGELFF. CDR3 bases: TGTGCCAGCTCACCAACCTTCCGGACAATAAACACCGGGGAGCTGTTTTTT.

The CDR3 DNA reads as TGTGCCAGTAGGACAGGGGACTACGAGCAGTACTTC. It specifies CASRTGDYEQYF. The rearrangement joins TRBV28 to TRBJ2-7; 9 nucleotides align to TRBD1. The germline gives CDR1 MDHEN, CDR2 SYDVKM. V was pared by 9 bases and J by 3 bases, with 3 bases of the junction left unmatched. The CDR3 runs to 12 residues.

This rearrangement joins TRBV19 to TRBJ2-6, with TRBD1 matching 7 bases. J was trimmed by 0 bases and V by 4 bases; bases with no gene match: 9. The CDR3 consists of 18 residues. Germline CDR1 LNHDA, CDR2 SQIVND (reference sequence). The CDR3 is CASSRVRDSHSGANVLTF. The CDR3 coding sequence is TGTGCCAGTAGTAGAGTCCGGGACAGTCACTCTGGGGCCAACGTCCTGACTTTC.

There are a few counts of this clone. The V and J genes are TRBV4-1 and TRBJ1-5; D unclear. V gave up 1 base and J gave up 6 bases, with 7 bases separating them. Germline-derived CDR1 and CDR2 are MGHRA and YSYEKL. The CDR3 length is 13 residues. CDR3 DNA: TGCGCCAGCAGCCAAGTGTTCATTCAGCCCCAGCATTTT. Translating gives CASSQVFIQPQHF.

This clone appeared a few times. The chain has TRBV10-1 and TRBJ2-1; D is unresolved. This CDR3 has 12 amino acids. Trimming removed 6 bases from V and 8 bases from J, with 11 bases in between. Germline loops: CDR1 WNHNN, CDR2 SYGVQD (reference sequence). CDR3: CASSESRDEQFF. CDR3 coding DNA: TGCGCCAGCAGCGAGAGTCGGGATGAGCAGTTCTTC.

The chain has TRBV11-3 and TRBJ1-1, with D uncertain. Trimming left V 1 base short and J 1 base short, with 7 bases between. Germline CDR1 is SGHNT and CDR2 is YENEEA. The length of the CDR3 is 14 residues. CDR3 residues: CASSLVRGNTEAFF. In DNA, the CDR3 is TGTGCCAGCAGCTTAGTGCGGGGGAACACTGAAGCTTTCTTT.

This chain's CDR3 is CASSYGPVGRTGELFF. The DNA of the CDR3 is TGTGCCAGCAGTTACGGCCCGGTGGGGCGCACCGGGGAGCTGTTTTTT. The chain uses TRBV6-6 and TRBJ2-2, with D maybe TRBD1 (5 bases). V lost 2 bases and J 4 bases, leaving 14 bases between the germline ends. Germline V CDR1 and CDR2: MNHNY, SVGAGI (reference sequence). The CDR3 contains 16 residues.

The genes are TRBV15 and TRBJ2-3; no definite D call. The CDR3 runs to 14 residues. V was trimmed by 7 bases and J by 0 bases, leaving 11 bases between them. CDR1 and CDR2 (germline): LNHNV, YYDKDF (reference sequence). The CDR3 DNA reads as TGTGCCACCACCAACGGTATAAGCACAGATACGCAGTATTTT. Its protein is CATTNGISTDTQYF.

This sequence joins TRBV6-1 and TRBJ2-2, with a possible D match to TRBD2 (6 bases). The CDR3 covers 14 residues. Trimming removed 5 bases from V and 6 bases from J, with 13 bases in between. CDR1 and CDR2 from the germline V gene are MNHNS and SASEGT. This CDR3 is CASSPGGDAGELFF. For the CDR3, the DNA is TGTGCCAGCAGTCCTGGCGGGGATGCCGGGGAGCTGTTTTTT.

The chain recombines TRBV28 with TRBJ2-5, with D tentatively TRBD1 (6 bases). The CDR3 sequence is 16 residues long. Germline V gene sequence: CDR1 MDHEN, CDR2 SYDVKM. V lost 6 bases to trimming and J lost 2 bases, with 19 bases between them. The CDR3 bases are TGTGCCAGCAGCCAACCCCTGACAGGAGGACAAGAGACCCAGTACTTC. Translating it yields CASSQPLTGGQETQYF. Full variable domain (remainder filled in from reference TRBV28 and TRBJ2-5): DVKVTQSSRYLVKRTGEKVFLECVQDMDHENMFWYRQDPGLGLRLIYFSYDVKMKEKGDIPEGYSVSREKKERFSLILESASTNQTSMYLCASSQPLTGGQETQYFGPGTRLLVL.

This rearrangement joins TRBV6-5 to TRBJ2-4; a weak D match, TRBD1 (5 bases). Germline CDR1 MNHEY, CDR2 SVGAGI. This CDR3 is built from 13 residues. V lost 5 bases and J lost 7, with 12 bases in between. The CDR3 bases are TGTGCCAGCAGTCAGGGTAGGGCCAACATTCAGTACTTC. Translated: CASSQGRANIQYF.

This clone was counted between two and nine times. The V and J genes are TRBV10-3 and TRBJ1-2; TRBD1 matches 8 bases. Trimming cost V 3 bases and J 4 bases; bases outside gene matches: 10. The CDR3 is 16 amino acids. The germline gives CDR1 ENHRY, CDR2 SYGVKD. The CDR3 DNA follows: TGTGCCATCAGTGATTCCAGGACAGGGAGAATCTATGGCTACACCTTC. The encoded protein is CAISDSRTGRIYGYTF.